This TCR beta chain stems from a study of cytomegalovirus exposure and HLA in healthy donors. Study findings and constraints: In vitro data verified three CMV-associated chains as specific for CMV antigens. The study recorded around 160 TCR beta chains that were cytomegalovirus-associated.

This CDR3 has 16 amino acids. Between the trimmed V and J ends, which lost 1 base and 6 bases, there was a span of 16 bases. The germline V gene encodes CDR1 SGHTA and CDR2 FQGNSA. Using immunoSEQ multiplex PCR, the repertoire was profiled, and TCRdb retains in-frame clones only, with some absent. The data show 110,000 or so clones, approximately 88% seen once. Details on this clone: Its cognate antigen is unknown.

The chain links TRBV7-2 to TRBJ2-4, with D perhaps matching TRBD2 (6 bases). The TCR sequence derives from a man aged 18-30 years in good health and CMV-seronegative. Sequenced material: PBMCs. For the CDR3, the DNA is TGTGCCAGCAGCTTAGGGGATGGGAGGTCCAGAAACATTCAGTACTTC. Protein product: CASSLGDGRSRNIQYF.